This T cell receptor beta chain was obtained from a study of cytomegalovirus exposure and HLA in healthy donors. Overall study findings and caveats: Later analysis demonstrated an association between a missense DCLRE1C variant and TCR beta V- and J-gene trimming.

With 4 bases removed from V and 1 base from J, the gap between germline ends came to 7 bases. CDR3 length: 13 residues. The germline V gene encodes CDR1 MDHEN and CDR2 SYDVKM. Donors sampled were nominally healthy, though unrecorded immune exposures were likely. On this clone: Its antigen is not identified.

Both 60 Vbeta primers and 13 Jbeta primers went into the PCR. Profiled with immunoSEQ multiplex PCR; TCRdb holds only in-frame clones, not every one. The sample lists approximately 170,000 clones; more than 60% were seen once. This TCR derives from a woman between 40 and 55 years old in good health and CMV-seropositive. Input material: PBMCs. The chain carries TRBV28 and TRBJ1-1; no definite D call. CDR3 region: CASSSYRNTEAFF. Written as DNA, the CDR3 is TGTGCCAGCAGTTCCTACAGGAACACTGAAGCTTTCTTT.